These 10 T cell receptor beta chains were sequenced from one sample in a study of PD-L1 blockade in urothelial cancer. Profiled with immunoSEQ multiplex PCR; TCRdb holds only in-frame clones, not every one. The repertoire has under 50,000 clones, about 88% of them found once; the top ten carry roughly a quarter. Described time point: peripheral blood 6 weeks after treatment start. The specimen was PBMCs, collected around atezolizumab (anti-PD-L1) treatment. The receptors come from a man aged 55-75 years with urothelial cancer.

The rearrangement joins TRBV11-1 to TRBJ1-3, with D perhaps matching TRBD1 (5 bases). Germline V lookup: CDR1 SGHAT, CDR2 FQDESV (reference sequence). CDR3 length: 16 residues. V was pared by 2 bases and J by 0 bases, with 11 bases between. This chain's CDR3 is CASSLQQAFSGNTIYF. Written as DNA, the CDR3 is TGTGCCAGCAGCTTACAACAGGCATTCTCTGGAAACACCATATATTTT.

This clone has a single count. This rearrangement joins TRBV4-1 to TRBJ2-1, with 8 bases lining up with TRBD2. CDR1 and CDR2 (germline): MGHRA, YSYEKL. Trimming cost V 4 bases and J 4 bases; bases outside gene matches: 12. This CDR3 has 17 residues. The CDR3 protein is CASSRESGSSLYNEQFF. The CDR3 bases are TGCGCCAGCAGCCGAGAGAGCGGGAGTTCGTTATACAATGAGCAGTTCTTC.

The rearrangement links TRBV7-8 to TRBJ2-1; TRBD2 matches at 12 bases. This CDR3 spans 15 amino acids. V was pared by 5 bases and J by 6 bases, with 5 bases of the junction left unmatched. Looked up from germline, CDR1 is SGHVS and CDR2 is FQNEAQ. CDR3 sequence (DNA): TGTGCCAGCAGCCCCCTAGCGGGAGGGCTCAATGAGCAGTTCTTC. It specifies CASSPLAGGLNEQFF.

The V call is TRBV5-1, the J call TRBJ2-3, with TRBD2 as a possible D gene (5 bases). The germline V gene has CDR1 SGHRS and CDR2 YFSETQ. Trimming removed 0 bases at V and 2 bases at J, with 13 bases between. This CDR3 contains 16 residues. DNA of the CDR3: TGCGCCAGCAGCTTGGTGCGGGCCCGAACCACAGATACGCAGTATTTT. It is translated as CASSLVRARTTDTQYF.

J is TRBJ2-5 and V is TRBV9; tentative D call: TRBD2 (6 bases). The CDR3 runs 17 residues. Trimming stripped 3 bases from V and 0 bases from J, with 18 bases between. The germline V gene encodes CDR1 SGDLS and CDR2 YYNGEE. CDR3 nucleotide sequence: TGTGCCAGCAGCGGACTTCCGAGACGGGGGTACCAAGAGACCCAGTACTTC. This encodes CASSGLPRRGYQETQYF.

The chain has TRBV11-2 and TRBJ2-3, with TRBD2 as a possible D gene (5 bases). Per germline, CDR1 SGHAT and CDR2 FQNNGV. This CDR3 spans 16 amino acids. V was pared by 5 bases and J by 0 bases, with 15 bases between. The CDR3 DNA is TGTGCCAGCAGCCCCGGACCTAGCCCTAGCACAGATACGCAGTATTTT. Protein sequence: CASSPGPSPSTDTQYF.

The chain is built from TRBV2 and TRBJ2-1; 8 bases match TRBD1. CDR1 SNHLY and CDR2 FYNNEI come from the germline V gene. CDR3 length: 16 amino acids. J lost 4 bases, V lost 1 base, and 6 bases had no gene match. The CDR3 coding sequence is TGTGCCAGCAGTGAAGGTCAGGGGGCAAGATACAATGAGCAGTTCTTC. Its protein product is CASSEGQGARYNEQFF.

CDR3 loop: CASSGFYEQYF. CDR3 DNA: TGTGCCAGTAGCGGGTTCTACGAGCAGTACTTC. The J gene is TRBJ2-7, the V gene TRBV19; D remains ambiguous. The CDR3 is 11 amino acids. Deletions cut 6 bases from V and 3 bases from J, with 6 bases between. Per the germline V gene, CDR1 is LNHDA and CDR2 is SQIVND (reference sequence). The whole variable domain, remainder taken from reference TRBV19 and TRBJ2-7, is DGGITQSPKYLFRKEGQNVTLSCEQNLNHDAMYWYRQDPGQGLRLIYYSQIVNDFQKGDIAEGYSVSREKKESFPLTVTSAQKNPTAFYLCASSGFYEQYFGPGTRLTVT.

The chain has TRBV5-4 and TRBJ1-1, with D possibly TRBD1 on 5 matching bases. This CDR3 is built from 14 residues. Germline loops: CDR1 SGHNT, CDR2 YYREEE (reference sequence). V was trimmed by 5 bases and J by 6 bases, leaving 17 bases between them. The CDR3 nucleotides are TGTGCCAGCAGGCGGACGGTACGGGACTCTGAAGCTTTCTTT. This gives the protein CASRRTVRDSEAFF.

CDR3 bases: TGTGCCAGCAGCAAGTCCGGGACTAGCGGGGCCTACGAGCAGTACTTC. This codes for CASSKSGTSGAYEQYF. This chain joins TRBV7-6 and TRBJ2-7, with TRBD2 matching over 13 bases. Germline V gene lookup returns CDR1 SGHVS and CDR2 FNYEAQ. The CDR3 sequence is 16 residues long. V was pared by 5 bases and J by 2 bases, with 6 bases of the junction left unmatched.